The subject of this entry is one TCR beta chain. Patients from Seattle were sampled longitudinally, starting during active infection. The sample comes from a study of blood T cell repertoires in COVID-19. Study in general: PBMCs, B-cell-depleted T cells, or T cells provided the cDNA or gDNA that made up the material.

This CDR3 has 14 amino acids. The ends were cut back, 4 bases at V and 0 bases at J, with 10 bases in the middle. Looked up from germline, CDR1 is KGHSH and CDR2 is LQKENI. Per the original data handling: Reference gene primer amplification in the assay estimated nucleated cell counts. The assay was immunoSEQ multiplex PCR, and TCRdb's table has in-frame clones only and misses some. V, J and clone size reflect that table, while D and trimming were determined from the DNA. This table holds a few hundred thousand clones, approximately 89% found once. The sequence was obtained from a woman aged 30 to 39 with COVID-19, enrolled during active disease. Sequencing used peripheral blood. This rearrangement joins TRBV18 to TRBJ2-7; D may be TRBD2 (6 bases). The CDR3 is CASSRAGSSYEQYV. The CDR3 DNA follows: TGTGCCAGCTCACGTGCGGGGAGCTCCTACGAGCAGTACGTC.